This T cell receptor (beta chain) was profiled in a study of cytomegalovirus exposure and HLA in healthy donors. Primers: 60 Vbeta forward and 13 Jbeta reverse. The method was immunoSEQ multiplex PCR; TCRdb's version includes in-frame clones alone and lacks a portion of them. The top ten clones hold approximately 4.8% of a sample with fewer than 250,000 clones, about four fifths of them seen once. Remarks on this clone: Its antigen remains unidentified.

Study-level results: Many donors shared some public TCRs, even though most TCR sequences were rare. Follow-up analysis later connected one missense variant in DCLRE1C with trimming of TCR beta V- and J-genes. One cluster of highly shared sequence variants probably arose as a sequencing artifact.

The germline V gene encodes CDR1 SQVTM and CDR2 ANQGSEA. The V gene lost 4 bases and the J gene lost 4 bases, with 16 bases spanning the gap. CDR3 length: 14 residues. This chain uses TRBV29-1 with TRBJ2-5, with a possible D match to TRBD1 (6 bases). The material sequenced was PBMCs. This receptor was obtained from a man aged 30 to 39 in good health and CMV-seropositive. In nucleotides, the CDR3 is TGCAGCGTTGTCCTGCAGGGGCGGTCAGAGACCCAGTACTTC. Its protein product is CSVVLQGRSETQYF.